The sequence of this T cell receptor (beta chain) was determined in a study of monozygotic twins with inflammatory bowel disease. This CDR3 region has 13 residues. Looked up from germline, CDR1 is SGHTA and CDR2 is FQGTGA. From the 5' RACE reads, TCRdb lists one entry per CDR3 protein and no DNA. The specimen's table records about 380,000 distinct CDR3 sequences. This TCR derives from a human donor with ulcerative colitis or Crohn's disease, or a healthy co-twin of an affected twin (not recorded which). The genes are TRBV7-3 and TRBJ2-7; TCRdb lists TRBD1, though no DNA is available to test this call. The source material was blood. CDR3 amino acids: CASSFGTGYEQYF.